One sample yielded the 23 T cell receptor beta chains listed below, sequenced in a study of long-term antiretroviral therapy in people with HIV (dated by TCRdb to between 2021 and 2022). Sequencing of the TRB variable region was done with the immunoSEQ hsTCRB v3.0 assay at survey level resolution. TCRdb took this table from immuneACCESS and kept in-frame rearrangements with V and J called. Such tables lack part of the clones; where checked against another copy, unresolved V genes explain under half of the gap, and the rest is unexplained. The sample contains 35,000 or so clones, roughly 85% of them found a single time. The leading ten clones occupy roughly 4.8% of the sample. This specimen was unsorted PBMCs, taken 2.7 to 2.9 years before starting antiretroviral therapy. These TCRs come from a woman in her twenties or thirties with HIV.

The chain has TRBV2 and TRBJ2-5; D might be TRBD1 (6 bases). The V gene lost 7 bases and the J gene lost 2 bases, with 20 bases spanning the gap. This CDR3 region has 16 residues. The germline V gene encodes CDR1 SNHLY and CDR2 FYNNEI. DNA of the CDR3: TGTGCCAGCACCCGCCGGCAGGGGTTCGGACAAGAGACCCAGTACTTC. Its protein product is CASTRRQGFGQETQYF. Looking up the rest from reference TRBV2 and TRBJ2-5 gives the full variable domain: EPEVTQTPSHQVTQMGQEVILRCVPISNHLYFYWYRQILGQKVEFLVSFYNNEISEKSEIFDDQFSVERPDGSNFTLKIRSTKLEDSAMYFCASTRRQGFGQETQYFGPGTRLLVL.

The DNA for the CDR3 is TGTGCCAGCAGTGGGCTAGCGGGGGCCCCAGATACGCAGTATTTT. Residues: CASSGLAGAPDTQYF. V gene TRBV2 combines with J gene TRBJ2-3, with 10 bases matching TRBD2. The length of the CDR3 is 15 residues. J lost 4 bases, V lost 4 bases, and 5 bases had no gene match. Germline V gives CDR1 SNHLY, CDR2 FYNNEI.

The genes are TRBV5-1 and TRBJ1-4; D call uncertain. Trimming took off 4 bases at V and 8 bases at J, with 18 bases between the two ends. Germline V gives CDR1 SGHRS, CDR2 YFSETQ. This CDR3 is built from 15 residues. As DNA, the CDR3 is TGCGCCAGCAGCACGGGCGGAGTAAGGGCCGAAAAACTGTTTTTT. Protein product: CASSTGGVRAEKLFF.

CDR3 sequence (DNA): TGTGCCAGCAGCAGGACGTCGACCGGGGAGCTGTTTTTT. This encodes CASSRTSTGELFF. The rearrangement uses TRBV13 and TRBJ2-2; D gene unclear. Germline values: CDR1 PRHDT, CDR2 FYEKMQ (reference sequence). The V end was cut by 5 bases, the J end by 5 bases, with 9 bases between. CDR3 size: 13 residues.

V is TRBV19 and J is TRBJ1-6; D is ambiguous. The CDR3 runs to 18 residues. Looked up from germline, CDR1 is LNHDA and CDR2 is SQIVND (reference sequence). V was pared by 3 bases and J by 4 bases, with 19 bases between. In DNA form, the CDR3 reads TGTGCCAGTAGTATCAGTAACGAGCGTCAGGTTTATAATTCACCCCTCCACTTT. This sequence encodes CASSISNERQVYNSPLHF. Full variable domain (outside the CDR3, taken from reference TRBV19 and TRBJ1-6): DGGITQSPKYLFRKEGQNVTLSCEQNLNHDAMYWYRQDPGQGLRLIYYSQIVNDFQKGDIAEGYSVSREKKESFPLTVTSAQKNPTAFYLCASSISNERQVYNSPLHFGNGTRLTVT.

The chain recombines TRBV5-1 with TRBJ2-5, with 7 bases matching TRBD2. Per the germline V gene, CDR1 is SGHRS and CDR2 is YFSETQ. The V and J ends lost 1 base and 5 bases, in that order; junction bases with no gene match: 5. This CDR3 has 14 residues. The CDR3 region has the DNA TGCGCCAGCAGCTTGAGCGGGAAGGTCGAGACCCAGTACTTC. Amino acid sequence: CASSLSGKVETQYF.

The chain couples TRBV7-2 to TRBJ2-3; D is ambiguous. In germline, CDR1 is SGHTA, CDR2 FQGNSA. V shed 3 bases and J shed 5 bases, with 6 bases lying between them. CDR3 length equals 12 residues. The CDR3 bases are TGTGCCAGCAGCTTCGGTGGAGATACGCAGTATTTT. Protein sequence: CASSFGGDTQYF.

The J gene is TRBJ2-1, the V gene TRBV14; 10 positions agree with TRBD2. Germline V lookup: CDR1 SGHDN, CDR2 FVKESK. Losses at the gene ends were 2 bases for V and 7 bases for J; bases not matched to a gene: 11. This CDR3 region has 17 residues. CDR3 nucleotide sequence: TGTGCCAGCAGCCAATGGTCAGCTAGCGGGGGCTTTAATGAGCAGTTCTTC. Its protein is CASSQWSASGGFNEQFF.

V and J are TRBV6-1 and TRBJ2-1; TRBD1 matches 7 bases. CDR1 is MNHNS and CDR2 is SASEGT in the germline V gene. The CDR3 extends over 12 amino acids. The V gene end was trimmed by 7 bases and the J gene end by 7 bases; junction bases not matched to a gene: 4. This chain's CDR3 is CASTARGNEQFF. The CDR3, as DNA: TGTGCCAGCACCGCCAGGGGGAATGAGCAGTTCTTC.

This chain links TRBV4-2 with TRBJ2-3, with a possible D match to TRBD2 (6 bases). Per the germline V gene, CDR1 is LGHNA and CDR2 is YNFKEQ. Trimming removed 0 bases at V and 0 bases at J, with 13 bases between. The length of the CDR3 is 17 residues. The CDR3 bases are TGTGCCAGCAGCCAAGACTCGGCGGGGCAGAGCACAGATACGCAGTATTTT. Protein sequence: CASSQDSAGQSTDTQYF.

V and J are TRBV7-9 and TRBJ2-1; D unclear. Germline V gene sequence: CDR1 SEHNR, CDR2 FQNEAQ (reference sequence). V lost 6 bases to trimming and J lost 1 base, with 10 bases between them. The CDR3 covers 14 residues. CDR3 region: CASSLSESYNEQFF. For the CDR3, the DNA is TGTGCCAGCAGTCTGAGCGAGTCCTACAATGAGCAGTTCTTC.

The V gene is TRBV30, the J gene TRBJ2-5; 8 nucleotides line up with TRBD1. After removal of 0 bases from V and 5 bases from J, the junction contained 11 bases not matched to a gene. Germline loops: CDR1 GTSNPN, CDR2 SVGIG (reference sequence). The CDR3 runs to 16 residues. CDR3 in amino acids: CAWSVTRARGLETQYF. The CDR3 DNA is TGTGCCTGGAGTGTAACGCGGGCCAGGGGGCTTGAGACCCAGTACTTC.

This clone was counted between two and nine times. The CDR3 DNA sequence: TGTGCCAGCAACCGGCCGGGACGGAGTTTCTATGGCTACACCTTC. It encodes CASNRPGRSFYGYTF. This rearrangement joins TRBV7-9 to TRBJ1-2; tentatively, D is TRBD1 (5 bases). Germline CDR1 reads SEHNR; CDR2 reads FQNEAQ (reference sequence). V was shortened by 7 bases and J by 4 bases, with 19 bases between the two germline ends. The CDR3 is 15 amino acids.

J is TRBJ1-2 and V is TRBV6-1, with TRBD1 matching over 9 bases. Germline V gives CDR1 MNHNS, CDR2 SASEGT. J lost 8 bases, V lost 3 bases, and 7 bases had no gene match. CDR3 size: 14 residues. Written as DNA, the CDR3 is TGTGCCAGCAGTGATCCTTGGGACAGGGTAGGCTACACCTTC. It translates to CASSDPWDRVGYTF.

This chain uses TRBV18 with TRBJ1-2; D gene uncertain. Trimming cost V 2 bases and J 8 bases, with 9 bases left between them. Per the germline V gene, CDR1 is KGHSH and CDR2 is LQKENI. The CDR3 is made up of 12 amino acids. CDR3 protein: CASSPSIGGYTF. In DNA, the CDR3 is TGTGCCAGCTCACCATCAATCGGCGGCTACACCTTC.

This chain joins TRBV11-1 and TRBJ2-3; D gene uncertain. CDR3 length: 17 residues. The V gene's germline CDR1 is SGHAT and CDR2 FQDESV (reference sequence). Between the trimmed V and J ends, which lost 1 base and 3 bases, there was a span of 17 bases. The CDR3 loop is CASSLESHPAGTDTQYF. The CDR3 coding sequence is TGTGCCAGCAGCTTAGAGTCCCATCCGGCCGGTACAGATACGCAGTATTTT.

The chain employs TRBV19 and TRBJ2-1, with 7 bases fitting TRBD1. The germline gives CDR1 LNHDA, CDR2 SQIVND (reference sequence). The V segment lost 3 bases and the J segment 9 bases; nucleotides outside the gene matches: 11. This CDR3 is built from 15 residues. In nucleotides, the CDR3 is TGTGCCAGTAGTATCCGGATGACAGGGCGCATTGAGCAGTTCTTC. It specifies CASSIRMTGRIEQFF.

This rearrangement joins TRBV29-1 to TRBJ2-3, with D unresolved. The CDR3 extends over 12 amino acids. The germline V gene has CDR1 SQVTM and CDR2 ANQGSEA. The ends were cut back, 7 bases at V and 4 bases at J, with 12 bases in the middle. CDR3 sequence: CSAAESADTQYF. CDR3 nucleotides: TGCAGCGCCGCGGAAAGCGCAGATACGCAGTATTTT.

The chain links TRBV11-1 to TRBJ2-3, with D possibly TRBD2 on 5 matching bases. CDR1 is SGHAT, CDR2 FQDESV, per germline (reference sequence). The CDR3 loop spans 15 amino acids. V was shortened by 1 base and J by 1 base, with 9 bases between the two germline ends. CDR3 protein: CASSLVLARTDTQYF. CDR3 nucleotides: TGTGCCAGCAGCTTAGTTCTAGCTCGCACAGATACGCAGTATTTT.

This sequence joins TRBV18 and TRBJ1-1, with D possibly TRBD1 on 5 matching bases. V was pared by 1 base and J by 3 bases, with 9 bases between. The CDR3 runs 14 residues. The germline V gene has CDR1 KGHSH and CDR2 LQKENI. The CDR3 DNA is TGTGCCAGCTCACCACTAGACAGCTACACTGAAGCTTTCTTT. Its translation: CASSPLDSYTEAFF.

This rearrangement joins TRBV25-1 to TRBJ2-1; weak D call: TRBD2 (7 bases). Germline-derived CDR1 and CDR2 are MGHDK and SYGVNS. Trimming pared 2 bases from V and 3 bases from J, leaving 11 bases between. CDR3 length: 15 amino acids. This CDR3 is CASSEVGGRYNEQFF. The CDR3 nucleotides read TGTGCCAGCAGTGAAGTGGGGGGGCGCTACAATGAGCAGTTCTTC.

The chain links TRBV5-1 to TRBJ2-6, with D possibly matching TRBD2 (6 bases). The CDR3 runs to 16 residues. The V gene lost 4 bases and the J gene lost 8 bases, with 19 bases spanning the gap. The germline CDR1 and CDR2 sequences are SGHRS and YFSETQ. The chain's CDR3 is CASSVARRDPTNVLTF. The CDR3 DNA sequence: TGCGCCAGCAGCGTGGCCCGGAGGGACCCAACCAACGTCCTGACTTTC.

This clone was picked up one time. The V and J genes are TRBV6-1 and TRBJ1-6; D remains unclear. CDR1 MNHNS and CDR2 SASEGT come from the germline V gene. Trimming removed 2 bases at V and 0 bases at J, with 11 bases between. CDR3 length: 17 residues. The CDR3 is CASSEPLERSYNSPLHF. The CDR3 region has the DNA TGTGCCAGCAGTGAACCCCTGGAGCGCTCCTATAATTCACCCCTCCACTTT.